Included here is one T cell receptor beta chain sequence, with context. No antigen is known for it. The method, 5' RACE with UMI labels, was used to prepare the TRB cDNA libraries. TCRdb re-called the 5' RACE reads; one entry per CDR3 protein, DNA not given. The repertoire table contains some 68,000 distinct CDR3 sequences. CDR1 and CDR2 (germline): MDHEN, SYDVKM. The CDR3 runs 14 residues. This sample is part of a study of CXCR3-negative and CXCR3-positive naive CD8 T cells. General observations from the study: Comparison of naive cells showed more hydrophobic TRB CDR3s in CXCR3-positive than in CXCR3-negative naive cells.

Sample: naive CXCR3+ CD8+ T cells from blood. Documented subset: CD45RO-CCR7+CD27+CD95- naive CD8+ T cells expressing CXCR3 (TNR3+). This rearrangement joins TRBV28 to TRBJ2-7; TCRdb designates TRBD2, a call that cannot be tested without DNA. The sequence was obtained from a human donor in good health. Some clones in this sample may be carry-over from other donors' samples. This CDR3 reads CASNPRGLPYEQYF.